This T cell receptor beta chain stems from a study of blood T cells in healthy people across ages. Study-wide background: T cells yielded about one barcoded beta molecule per two cells through template switching.

The table lists this clonotype with a few counts. A minimum of 5 micrograms of total RNA was extracted per sample. Germline loops: CDR1 DFQATT, CDR2 SNEGSKA (reference sequence). This CDR3 comprises 12 residues. Trimming pared 4 bases from V and 4 bases from J, leaving 9 bases between. A second 7 to 11 cycle PCR used barcoded and J-beta primers. TCRdb reprocessed the 5' RACE reads with MiXCR, giving one entry per CDR3 protein. The repertoire consists of 1.5 million to 1.8 million distinct CDR3 sequences, with roughly 43% occurring once and the leading ten covering about 4.1%. Sample: blood. The rearrangement uses TRBV20-1 and TRBJ2-3, with D possibly being TRBD1 (6 bases). This clonotype was obtained from a woman younger than 35 in good health. The CDR3 reads CSATRGSDTQYF. Here the CDR3 DNA reads TGCAGTGCTACCAGGGGATCAGATACGCAGTATTTT.